This T cell receptor (beta chain) was sequenced during a study of immune cell composition in non-small cell lung cancer. Normal lung was sampled as far from the tumour as possible, at least 3 cm. Assay: immunoSEQ multiplex PCR; the TCRdb copy retains only in-frame clones and omits some. The table shows around 3,000 clones, with 70% occurring only once. This CDR3 contains 16 residues. The sample taken for sequencing was non-adjacent lung tissue. The chain recombines TRBV21-1 with TRBJ1-2; the D call of TRBD1 is as the table states it, not checked on the DNA. TRBV21-1 is an annotated pseudogene. This clonotype was sampled from a human donor with non-small cell lung cancer. CDR3 nucleotide sequence: TGTGCCAGCAGCAAAGCTCAAAGGGAACAGGTCTATGGCTACACCTTC. Translation gives CASSKAQREQVYGYTF.